Given below is one TCR beta chain in context. This sample stems from a study of T cell responses to AZD1222 COVID-19 vaccine. Clones were sequenced by immunoSEQ multiplex PCR, and TCRdb holds only the in-frame ones, with some missing. Here the sample spans around 150,000 clones, 90% being singletons. Some second doses came at about 4 weeks and others at about 12 weeks; these were pooled. The CDR3 runs to 16 residues. The V end lost 3 bases, the J end lost 1 base, and 15 bases lay between the germline ends. The germline CDR1 and CDR2 sequences are LNHNV and YYDKDF (reference sequence). This chain uses TRBV15 with TRBJ2-5; weak D call: TRBD1 (6 bases). The clonotype was recovered from an adult who received the AZD1222 COVID-19 vaccine. Material: peripheral blood, obtained 28 days after the second AZD1222 dose. The CDR3 DNA follows: TGTGCCACCAGCAGGCCCCAGGGGATAGCCCAAGAGACCCAGTACTTC. This codes for CATSRPQGIAQETQYF. The variable domain in full, with the rest retrieved from reference TRBV15 and TRBJ2-5, is DAMVIQNPRYQVTQFGKPVTLSCSQTLNHNVMYWYQQKSSQAPKLLFHYYDKDFNNEADTPDNFQSRRPNTSFCFLDIRSPGLGDTAMYLCATSRPQGIAQETQYFGPGTRLLVL.